This TCR beta chain was recorded in a study of T cells in Graves' hyperthyroidism and ophthalmopathy. A word on this clonotype: What it binds is not known. This clone may be a read error of a much larger clone one base away.

Trimming took off 8 bases at V and 3 bases at J, with 17 bases between the two ends. The CDR3 loop spans 14 amino acids. Germline CDR1 and CDR2: SNHLY and FYNNEI. TCR beta CDR3 regions were amplified from RNA. When the TCR CDR3 underwent first-round RT-PCR, the HTBI primer set was used. Using its own MiXCR run on the multiplex PCR reads, TCRdb lists one record per CDR3 protein. The sample shows more than 300,000 distinct CDR3 sequences, roughly 15% of them seen only once. Overall study findings and caveats: A model of 13 V-J pairs discriminated ophthalmopathy from stable hyperthyroidism. Clonotypes that were expanded in thyroid above 0.001 mostly appeared in blood too.

The material sequenced was blood. The rearrangement links TRBV2 to TRBJ2-7; the D gene is possibly TRBD2 (6 bases). This receptor was identified in a woman aged 30 to 39 with Graves' ophthalmopathy. The CDR3 reads CASSDLVGGYEQYF. CDR3 nucleotides: TGTGCCAGCTCGGATTTGGTGGGGGGCTACGAGCAGTACTTC.